Listed here are 20 T cell receptor beta chains from one sample, sequenced in a study of blood T cells in healthy people across ages. The second PCR ran 7 to 11 cycles with a sample-barcoded 5' primer and J-beta primers. TCRdb passed the 5' RACE reads through MiXCR, listing each CDR3 protein once. In the table there are hundreds of thousands of distinct CDR3 sequences, 40% to 65% of which are singletons. Sequencing was done on a sample of blood. These receptors were collected from a woman aged 80 or over in good health.

This chain uses TRBV5-1 with TRBJ2-1; the match to TRBD2 covers 10 bases. The junction had 10 bases not matched to a gene; V was cut back by 0 bases and J by 4 bases. The germline V gene has CDR1 SGHRS and CDR2 YFSETQ. The CDR3 extends over 18 amino acids. The CDR3 nucleotides read TGCGCCAGCAGCTTGGATGCTAGCGGGGGAATTGCATACAATGAGCAGTTCTTC. It is translated as CASSLDASGGIAYNEQFF.

In its sample, this clonotype was seen a few times. A much larger clone differs by one base, so this may be a read error. The V gene is TRBV7-2, the J gene TRBJ2-7; maybe TRBD1 (7 bases). Trimming left V 3 bases short and J 7 bases short, with 16 bases between. The CDR3 is 14 residues long. Looked up from germline, CDR1 is SGHTA and CDR2 is FQGNSA. In DNA form, the CDR3 reads TGTGCCAGCAGCTTGCAGGGGGGCAGGAATGAGCAGTACTTC. Residues: CASSLQGGRNEQYF.

This clonotype showed up just a few times. The chain links TRBV4-2 to TRBJ2-7, with D unresolved. V was trimmed by 0 bases and J by 6 bases, leaving 15 bases between them. The CDR3 has 15 amino acids. Germline-derived CDR1 and CDR2 are LGHNA and YNFKEQ. CDR3 nucleotide sequence: TGTGCCAGCAGCCAAGATGCCCGGACGAGCTTCGAGCAGTACTTC. Translation gives CASSQDARTSFEQYF.

The chain links TRBV24-1 to TRBJ2-1; D might be TRBD1 (5 bases). Between the trimmed V and J ends, which lost 3 bases and 6 bases, there was a span of 8 bases. Germline lookup yields CDR1 KGHDR and CDR2 SFDVKD. The CDR3 covers 13 residues. CDR3 loop: CATSDPDSNEQFF. As DNA, the CDR3 is TGTGCCACCAGTGATCCCGACAGCAATGAGCAGTTCTTC.

This clonotype was detected many times. The chain is built from TRBV5-1 and TRBJ2-5; 7 nucleotides agree with TRBD1. This CDR3 is 17 amino acids long. The germline CDR1 and CDR2 sequences are SGHRS and YFSETQ. V shed 4 bases, J shed 2 bases, and the junction held 14 bases outside the gene matches. The CDR3 protein is CASSRNQGQLIQETQYF. The CDR3 nucleotides read TGCGCCAGCAGCCGAAACCAGGGACAGCTGATTCAAGAGACCCAGTACTTC. The variable domain in full, with the rest retrieved from reference TRBV5-1 and TRBJ2-5, is KAGVTQTPRYLIKTRGQQVTLSCSPISGHRSVSWYQQTPGQGLQFLFEYFSETQRNKGNFPGRFSGRQFSNSRSEMNVSTLELGDSALYLCASSRNQGQLIQETQYFGPGTRLLVL.

The chain is built from TRBV12-3 or TRBV12-4 and TRBJ2-2; 13 nucleotides agree with TRBD2. There are 18 residues in the CDR3. The trim removed 1 base at V and 4 bases at J, leaving 6 bases unmatched. The CDR3 here is CASSLVLAGGPGTGELFF. For the CDR3, the DNA is TGTGCCAGCAGTTTAGTACTAGCGGGAGGGCCAGGCACCGGGGAGCTGTTTTTT.

As to this clonotype: This may arise from a read error, as a much more abundant clone is one base away. The V gene is TRBV7-9, the J gene TRBJ2-3; D uncertain. The germline V gene has CDR1 SEHNR and CDR2 FQNEAQ (reference sequence). V lost 3 bases to trimming and J lost 2 bases, with 15 bases between them. The CDR3 extends over 16 amino acids. The CDR3 DNA is TGTGCCAGCAGCTTTGGCGTGCCAACGTCCACAGATACGCAGTATTTT. This translates into CASSFGVPTSTDTQYF.

Regarding this clonotype: A clone one base away is much larger, so this may be a read error. The chain employs TRBV7-9 and TRBJ2-1, with D possibly matching TRBD1 (6 bases). The CDR3 consists of 13 residues. Trimming cost V 5 bases and J 7 bases, with 12 bases left between them. Germline lookup yields CDR1 SEHNR and CDR2 FQNEAQ (reference sequence). Here the CDR3 DNA reads TGTGCCAGCAGCGCCTACAGGGTTAATGAGCAGTTCTTC. Translation: CASSAYRVNEQFF.

In its sample, this clonotype was seen many times. The chain recombines TRBV12-3 or TRBV12-4 with TRBJ1-1; TRBD1 might be the D (5 bases). Trimming left V 4 bases short and J 4 bases short, with 7 bases between. The CDR3 is made up of 12 amino acids. CDR3 sequence (DNA): TGTGCCAGCAGTTCAGGGACCACTGAAGCTTTCTTT. Its translation: CASSSGTTEAFF.

This chain uses TRBV29-1 with TRBJ2-4, with D perhaps matching TRBD1 (8 bases). TRBJ2-7 matches the DNA end more closely, so the J call is doubtful. CDR1 is SQVTM, CDR2 ANQGSEA, per germline. The CDR3 runs 17 residues. DNA for the CDR3: TGCAGCGTTTACAGGGGGAGGGCCGAAACCTTATCCTACGAGCAGTACTTC. Translation gives CSVYRGRAETLSYEQYF.

Concerning this clonotype: A much larger clonotype is one base distant, so this may be a read error. The final CDR3 position lacks the conserved phenylalanine or tryptophan, pointing to a likely read error. V is TRBV20-1 and J is TRBJ2-1, with D possibly TRBD1 on 6 matching bases. The CDR3 length is 11 residues. V lost 4 bases and J 7 bases, leaving 8 bases between the germline ends. Germline V gives CDR1 DFQATT, CDR2 SNEGSKA (reference sequence). CDR3 sequence: CSATGVNEQFV. The CDR3 region has the DNA TGCAGTGCTACAGGGGTTAATGAGCAGTTCGTC.

J is TRBJ1-4 and V is TRBV12-3 or TRBV12-4, with a tentative D call TRBD1 (6 bases). V lost 0 bases and J 8 bases, leaving 16 bases between the germline ends. This CDR3 region has 16 residues. The CDR3 here is CASSLASLPGQEKLFF. CDR3 bases: TGTGCCAGCAGTTTAGCCTCCTTACCAGGACAGGAAAAACTGTTTTTT.

Ten or more counts support this clonotype. The chain employs TRBV7-9 and TRBJ2-3; 10 nucleotides agree with TRBD2. Trimming took 5 bases from V and 2 from J; bases not matched to a gene: 10. The CDR3 sequence is 17 residues long. The germline V gene encodes CDR1 SEHNR and CDR2 FQNEAQ (reference sequence). In DNA form, the CDR3 reads TGTGCCAGCAGCCCTTTCCAACTAGCGGGGTTCACAGATACGCAGTATTTT. Its protein product is CASSPFQLAGFTDTQYF.

The chain couples TRBV3-1 to TRBJ2-5, with no clear D. The J call may be mistaken, given a closer DNA end match to TRBJ2-1. Germline lookup yields CDR1 LGHDT and CDR2 YNNKEL (reference sequence). The CDR3 is made up of 15 amino acids. The DNA for the CDR3 is TGTGCCAGCAGCCTTGGGAACTCGATCCAAGAGACCCAGTTCTTC. Protein sequence: CASSLGNSIQETQFF.

This clonotype was detected ten times or more. The V call is TRBV7-9, the J call TRBJ2-1; either TRBD1 or TRBD2 may fit D (5 bases each). V lost 2 bases, J lost 4 bases, and 9 bases lay in between. The CDR3 covers 14 residues. Germline assignment: CDR1 SEHNR and CDR2 FQNEAQ (reference sequence). In DNA, the CDR3 is TGTGCCAGCAGCTTACCGGGACGGTACAATGAGCAGTTCTTC. The encoded protein is CASSLPGRYNEQFF. The full variable domain, with the rest looked up from reference TRBV7-9 and TRBJ2-1, is DTGVSQNPRHKITKRGQNVTFRCDPISEHNRLYWYRQTLGQGPEFLTYFQNEAQLEKSRLLSDRFSAERPKGSFSTLEIQRTEQGDSAMYLCASSLPGRYNEQFFGPGTRLTVL.

This clonotype was seen a handful of times. This rearrangement joins TRBV10-3 to TRBJ2-2; 9 nucleotides agree with TRBD1. V dropped 6 bases and J dropped 0; count of bases not matched to a gene: 2. This CDR3 has 15 residues. Germline V lookup: CDR1 ENHRY, CDR2 SYGVKD. Written as DNA, the CDR3 is TGTGCCATCAGCGGGGACAGGGCGAACACCGGGGAGCTGTTTTTT. The encoded protein is CAISGDRANTGELFF.

This clonotype was detected only a few times. The chain uses TRBV11-1 and TRBJ1-6; D is unresolved. V was pared by 2 bases and J by 3 bases, with 11 bases between. Germline V gene lookup returns CDR1 SGHAT and CDR2 FQDESV (reference sequence). The CDR3 loop spans 16 amino acids. CDR3 nucleotide sequence: TGTGCCAGCAGCTTACGATCAGGCGACTATAATTCACCCCTCCACTTT. It specifies CASSLRSGDYNSPLHF.

This clonotype has ten or more counts. V usage is TRBV7-2 and J usage is TRBJ1-2; 7 nucleotides align to TRBD1. The CDR3 runs to 13 residues. Trimming at V came to 6 bases and at J to 6 bases, leaving 7 bases not matched to a gene. Germline V lookup: CDR1 SGHTA, CDR2 FQGNSA. CDR3 sequence: CASRNTTGHGYTF. CDR3 in DNA: TGTGCCAGCAGAAATACGACAGGGCATGGCTACACCTTC.

The gene calls are TRBV20-1 and TRBJ2-4; no clear D. Germline assignment: CDR1 DFQATT and CDR2 SNEGSKA (reference sequence). The CDR3 runs 13 residues. V was shortened by 3 bases and J by 3 bases, with 9 bases between the two germline ends. CDR3 sequence: CSASGLDKNIQYF. The CDR3 DNA reads TGCAGTGCTAGTGGTCTAGACAAAAACATTCAGTACTTC.

V is TRBV12-3 or TRBV12-4 and J is TRBJ2-7, with D possibly being TRBD1 or TRBD2 (5 bases each). CDR3 size: 16 residues. Trimming left V 3 bases short and J 1 base short, with 16 bases between. The CDR3 DNA reads TGTGCCAGCAGTTTGGGGGTCTGGGACCTTTCCTACGAGCAGTACTTC. As protein: CASSLGVWDLSYEQYF.